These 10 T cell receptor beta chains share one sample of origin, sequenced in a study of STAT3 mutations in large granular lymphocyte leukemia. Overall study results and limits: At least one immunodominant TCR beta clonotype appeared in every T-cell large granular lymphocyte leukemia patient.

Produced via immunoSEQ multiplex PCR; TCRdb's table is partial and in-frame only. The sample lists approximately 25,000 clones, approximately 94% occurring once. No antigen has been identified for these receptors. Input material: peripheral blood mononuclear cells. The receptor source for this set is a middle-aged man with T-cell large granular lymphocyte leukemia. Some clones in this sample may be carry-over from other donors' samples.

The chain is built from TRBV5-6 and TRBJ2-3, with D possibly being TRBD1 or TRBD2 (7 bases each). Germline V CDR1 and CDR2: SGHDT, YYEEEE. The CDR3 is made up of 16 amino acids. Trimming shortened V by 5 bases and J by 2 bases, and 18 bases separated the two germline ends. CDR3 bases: TGTGCCAGCAGTCCCCGGGGGGACAGTTACACAGATACGCAGTATTTT. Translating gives CASSPRGDSYTDTQYF.

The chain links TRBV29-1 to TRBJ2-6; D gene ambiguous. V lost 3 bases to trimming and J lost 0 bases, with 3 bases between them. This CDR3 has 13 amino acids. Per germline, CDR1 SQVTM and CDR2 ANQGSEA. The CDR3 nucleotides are TGCAGCGTTGACAGCTCTGGGGCCAACGTCCTGACTTTC. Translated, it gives CSVDSSGANVLTF.

This CDR3 reads CASSYPGQSTDTQYF. The DNA for the CDR3 is TGTGCCAGCAGCTACCCGGGACAGAGCACAGATACGCAGTATTTT. The V and J genes are TRBV5-4 and TRBJ2-3; 7 bases agree with TRBD1. The CDR3 length is 15 residues. Germline CDR1 is SGHNT and CDR2 is YYREEE (reference sequence). Trimming took 3 bases from V and 0 from J; bases not matched to a gene: 4. Filled out from reference TRBV5-4 and TRBJ2-3, the complete variable domain reads ETGVTQSPTHLIKTRGQQVTLRCSSQSGHNTVSWYQQALGQGPQFIFQYYREEENGRGNFPPRFSGLQFPNYSSELNVNALELDDSALYLCASSYPGQSTDTQYFGPGTRLTVL.

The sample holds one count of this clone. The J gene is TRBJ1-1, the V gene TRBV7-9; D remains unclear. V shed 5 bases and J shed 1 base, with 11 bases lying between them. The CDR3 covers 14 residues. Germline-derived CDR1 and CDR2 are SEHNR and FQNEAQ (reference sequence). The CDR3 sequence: CASSPRDTNTEAFF. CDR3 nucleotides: TGTGCCAGCAGCCCCCGGGATACGAACACTGAAGCTTTCTTT.

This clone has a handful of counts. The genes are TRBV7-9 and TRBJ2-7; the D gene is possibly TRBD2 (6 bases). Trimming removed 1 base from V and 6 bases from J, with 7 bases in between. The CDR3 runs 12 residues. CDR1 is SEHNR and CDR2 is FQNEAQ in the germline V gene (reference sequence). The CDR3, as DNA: TGTGCCAGCAGCTTAGGCGGGGTCGAGCAGTACTTC. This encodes CASSLGGVEQYF.

The CDR3 loop reads CASSLGGNLGQTYEQYF. The CDR3 DNA sequence: TGTGCCAGCAGCTTAGGGGGGAATCTAGGACAAACCTACGAGCAGTACTTC. The V call is TRBV11-2, the J call TRBJ2-7; the D call may be TRBD1 or TRBD2 (5 bases each). The CDR3 has 17 amino acids. Trimming pared 1 base from V and 2 bases from J, leaving 18 bases between. Germline-derived CDR1 and CDR2 are SGHAT and FQNNGV.

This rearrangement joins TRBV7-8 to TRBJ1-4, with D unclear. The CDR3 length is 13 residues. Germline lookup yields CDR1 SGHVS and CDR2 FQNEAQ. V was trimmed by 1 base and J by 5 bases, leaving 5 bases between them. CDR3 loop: CASSLDGNEKLFF. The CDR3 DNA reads TGTGCCAGCAGCTTAGACGGGAATGAAAAACTGTTTTTT.

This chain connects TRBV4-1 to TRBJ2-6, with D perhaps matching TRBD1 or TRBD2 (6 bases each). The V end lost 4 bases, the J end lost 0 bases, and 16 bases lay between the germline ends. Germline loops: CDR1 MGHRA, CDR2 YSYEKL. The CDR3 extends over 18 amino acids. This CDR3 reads CASSPQEGQISGANVLTF. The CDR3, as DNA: TGCGCCAGCAGCCCGCAGGAGGGACAAATCTCTGGGGCCAACGTCCTGACTTTC.

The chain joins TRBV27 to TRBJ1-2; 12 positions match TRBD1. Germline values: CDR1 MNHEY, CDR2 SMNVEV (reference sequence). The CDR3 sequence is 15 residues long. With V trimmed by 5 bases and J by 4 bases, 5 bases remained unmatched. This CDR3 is CASSPGTGGGYGYTF. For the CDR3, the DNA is TGTGCCAGCAGTCCTGGGACAGGGGGCGGCTATGGCTACACCTTC.

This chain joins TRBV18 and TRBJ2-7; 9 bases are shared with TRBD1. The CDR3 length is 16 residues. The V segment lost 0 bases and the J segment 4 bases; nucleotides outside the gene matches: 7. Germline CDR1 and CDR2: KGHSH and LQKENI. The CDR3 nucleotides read TGTGCCAGCTCACCACCAGGCCCCGGACAGGGGTACGAGCAGTACTTC. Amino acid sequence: CASSPPGPGQGYEQYF.